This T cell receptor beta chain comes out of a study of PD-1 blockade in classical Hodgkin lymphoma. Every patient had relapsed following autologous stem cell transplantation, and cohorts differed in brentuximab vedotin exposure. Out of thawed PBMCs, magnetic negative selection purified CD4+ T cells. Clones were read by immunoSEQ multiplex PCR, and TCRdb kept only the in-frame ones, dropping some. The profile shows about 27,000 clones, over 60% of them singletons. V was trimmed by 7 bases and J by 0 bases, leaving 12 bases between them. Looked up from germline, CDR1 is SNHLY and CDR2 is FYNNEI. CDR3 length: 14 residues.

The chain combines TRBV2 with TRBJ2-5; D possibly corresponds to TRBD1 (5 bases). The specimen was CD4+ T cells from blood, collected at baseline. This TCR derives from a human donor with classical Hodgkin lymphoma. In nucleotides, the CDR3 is TGTGCCAGCAAAAGTGACAGCTACCAAGAGACCCAGTACTTC. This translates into CASKSDSYQETQYF.